A selection of T cell receptor beta chains follows, all from one sample in a study of neurological immune-mediated disorders. Each CDR3 protein gets one entry after TCRdb re-called the 5' RACE reads with MiXCR. The sample has about 49,000 distinct CDR3 sequences; around 14% are singletons. Sample: PBMCs. All receptors come from a male donor with HTLV-1-associated myelopathy (HAM/TSP). Each CDR3 is given with its conserved first and last residue. Each record gives: J gene, D gene, clone size, V gene, CDR3 protein, CDR3 DNA. The D gene is left open where the match is weak. Expanded clones get a size class; other rows say once, few or many, or leave the size out.

TRBJ1-6 - - TRBV6-2/TRBV6-3 CASTRNLNSPLHF TGTGCCAGCACCAGAAACCTTAATTCACCCCTCCACTTT
TRBJ2-5 TRBD2 many TRBV20-1 CSARVAGGFRGQETQYF TGCAGTGCTAGAGTTGCGGGGGGATTTCGGGGCCAAGAGACCCAGTACTTC
TRBJ2-7 - many TRBV20-1 CSASRDTHYEQYF TGCAGTGCTTCCCGGGACACCCACTACGAGCAGTACTTC
TRBJ1-1 - many TRBV7-2 CASSLPGQRNTEAFF TGTGCCAGCAGCTTACCGGGACAACGGAACACTGAAGCTTTCTTT
TRBJ1-2 - - TRBV7-2 CASSLQGWDGYTF TGTGCCAGCAGCTTACAGGGGTGGGATGGCTACACCTTC
TRBJ2-1 TRBD2 medium-sized TRBV6-2/TRBV6-3 CASSYERGEPSYNEQFF TGTGCCAGCAGTTACGAGCGGGGGGAACCCTCCTACAATGAGCAGTTCTTC
TRBJ1-6 - many TRBV9 CASSADAGGKAAYNSPLHF TGTGCCAGCAGCGCCGACGCGGGGGGCAAGGCGGCCTATAATTCACCCCTCCACTTT
TRBJ2-2 - many TRBV7-2 CASRGDALGELFF TGTGCCAGCAGGGGGGACGCTTTGGGGGAGCTGTTTTTT
TRBJ2-7 - many TRBV28 CASGPGPIREQYF TGTGCCAGCGGTCCGGGCCCCATCAGGGAGCAGTACTTC
TRBJ2-4 TRBD1 - TRBV5-1 CASSFGWTGTDIQYF TGCGCTAGCAGCTTTGGGTGGACAGGGACGGACATTCAGTACTTC
TRBJ2-2 - many TRBV5-6 CASSFRPNLLAGQNTGELFF TGTGCCAGCAGCTTTCGTCCCAATCTACTAGCTGGACAAAACACCGGGGAGCTGTTTTTT
TRBJ2-3 - many TRBV3-1 CASSQVIRGADTQYF TGTGCCAGCAGCCAAGTAATCCGGGGAGCCGATACGCAGTATTTT
TRBJ2-4 - many TRBV28 CASSSRPSLAKNIQYF TGTGCCAGCAGCTCAAGACCCTCACTGGCCAAAAACATTCAGTACTTC